This is a list of T cell receptor beta chains from one sample in a study of blood T cell repertoires in COVID-19. The repertoire was sequenced with immunoSEQ multiplex PCR; TCRdb's copy has only in-frame clones and lacks some. This sample has 270,000 or so clones; roughly 87% occur once, and the top ten carry approximately 4.6%. The source material was peripheral blood. The receptors stem from a woman in her thirties or forties who had recovered from COVID-19. CDR3s include the opening cysteine and the closing phenylalanine or tryptophan. The D gene is left open where the match is weak. Clone size, where shown, is once, few, many, or a class for clones that have expanded.

J gene | CDR3 length | V gene | clone size | D gene | CDR3 protein | CDR3 DNA
TRBJ2-5 | 15 | TRBV6-5 | few | NA | CASSYRAGPEETQYF | TGTGCCAGCAGTTATAGAGCGGGCCCGGAGGAGACCCAGTACTTC
TRBJ1-1 | 14 | TRBV5-1 | NA | NA | CASSPGGVNTEAFF | TGCGCCAGCAGCCCGGGCGGGGTGAACACTGAAGCTTTCTTT
TRBJ1-4 | 14 | TRBV19 | NA | NA | CASRKTGSDEKLFF | TGTGCCAGTAGAAAAACAGGGTCGGATGAAAAACTGTTTTTT
TRBJ2-2 | 15 | TRBV18 | NA | NA | CASSPAGMGTGELFF | TGTGCCAGCTCACCAGCAGGGATGGGTACCGGGGAGCTGTTTTTT
TRBJ2-1 | 14 | TRBV24-1 | NA | NA | CATSRTVPYNEQFF | TGTGCCACCAGTAGGACAGTACCCTACAATGAGCAGTTCTTC
TRBJ2-1 | 15 | TRBV5-4 | NA | TRBD1 | CASSLTGGLLNEQFF | TGTGCCAGCAGCCTGACAGGGGGCCTCCTCAATGAGCAGTTCTTC
TRBJ2-2 | 15 | TRBV7-9 | NA | TRBD1 | CASSRTGGESGELFF | TGTGCCAGTTCCCGGACAGGGGGCGAGTCCGGGGAGCTGTTTTTT
TRBJ2-4 | 16 | TRBV4-1 | NA | TRBD1 | CASSQPGQARGNIQYF | TGCGCCAGCAGCCAACCGGGACAGGCCAGGGGAAACATTCAGTACTTC
TRBJ1-1 | 13 | TRBV30 | NA | NA | CAWSVQGDTEAFF | TGTGCCTGGAGTGTACAAGGAGACACTGAAGCTTTCTTT
TRBJ2-7 | 14 | TRBV15 | NA | TRBD1 | CATSGRDSSYEQYF | TGTGCCACCAGCGGACGGGACAGCTCCTACGAGCAGTACTTC
TRBJ1-5 | 14 | TRBV18 | NA | NA | CASSTKESNQPQHF | TGTGCCAGCTCAACTAAGGAAAGCAATCAGCCCCAGCATTTT
TRBJ2-5 | 15 | TRBV6-1 | NA | NA | CASSEATGYQETQYF | TGTGCCAGCAGTGAAGCCACGGGTTACCAAGAGACCCAGTACTTC
TRBJ2-5 | 16 | TRBV19 | once | TRBD1 | CASSRPTGAIQETQYF | TGTGCCAGTAGTCGGCCTACAGGGGCTATCCAAGAGACCCAGTACTTC
TRBJ2-3 | 18 | TRBV4-1 | NA | TRBD2 | CASSRTSGGGGYTDTQYF | TGCGCCAGCAGCCGAACTAGCGGAGGGGGGGGTTACACAGATACGCAGTATTTT
TRBJ1-1 | 16 | TRBV27 | once | TRBD1 | CASSKGTGAVNTEAFF | TGTGCCAGCAGTAAAGGGACAGGGGCGGTTAACACTGAAGCTTTCTTT
TRBJ1-2 | 12 | TRBV12-3/TRBV12-4 | NA | TRBD1 | CASSLTGNGYTF | TGTGCCAGCAGTTTGACAGGGAATGGCTACACCTTC
TRBJ1-2 | 14 | TRBV6-5 | NA | TRBD1 | CASSQDRGYYGYTF | TGTGCCAGCAGTCAGGACAGGGGTTACTATGGCTACACCTTC
TRBJ1-1 | 12 | TRBV11-2 | once | NA | CASSFGQTEAFF | TGTGCCAGCAGCTTCGGACAGACTGAAGCTTTCTTT
TRBJ1-2 | 14 | TRBV24-1 | NA | NA | CATSERGSNYGYTF | TGTGCCACCAGTGAGCGGGGGTCCAACTATGGCTACACCTTC
TRBJ1-2 | 15 | TRBV5-6 | NA | TRBD1 | CASSPLDRVFDGYTF | TGTGCCAGCAGTCCACTAGACAGGGTCTTTGATGGCTACACCTTC
TRBJ1-2 | 16 | TRBV11-3 | NA | TRBD1 | CASSLTNRGPNYGYTF | TGTGCCAGCAGCTTAACAAACAGGGGGCCTAACTATGGCTACACCTTC
TRBJ1-4 | 15 | TRBV6-5 | NA | NA | CASSYSPGNNEKLFF | TGTGCCAGCAGTTACTCTCCGGGAAACAATGAAAAACTGTTTTTT
TRBJ2-7 | 18 | TRBV6-1 | NA | TRBD1 | CASSEPRDRVSLSYEQYF | TGTGCCAGCAGTGAACCCCGGGACAGGGTTTCCCTCTCCTACGAGCAGTACTTC
TRBJ2-2 | 15 | TRBV11-2 | NA | NA | CASWHPGRWTGELFF | TGTGCCAGCTGGCATCCGGGGAGGTGGACCGGGGAGCTGTTTTTT
TRBJ1-2 | 13 | TRBV10-3 | once | TRBD1 | CAMNRPGQDGYTF | TGTGCCATGAATAGACCGGGACAGGATGGCTACACCTTC
TRBJ2-1 | 14 | TRBV5-5 | NA | NA | CASSSTTVYNEQFF | TGTGCCAGCAGCTCCACAACAGTATACAATGAGCAGTTCTTC
TRBJ1-1 | 12 | TRBV25-1 | once | NA | CASSLANTEAFF | TGTGCCAGCAGTTTAGCGAACACTGAAGCTTTCTTT
TRBJ1-2 | 14 | TRBV10-3 | NA | NA | CAISELVGNYGYTF | TGTGCCATCAGTGAGTTGGTGGGCAACTATGGCTACACCTTC
TRBJ2-1 | 17 | TRBV16 | NA | TRBD2 | CASSQSLAGGPLDEQFF | TGTGCCAGCAGCCAATCCCTAGCGGGAGGGCCTTTGGATGAGCAGTTCTTC
TRBJ2-1 | 15 | TRBV28 | NA | TRBD2 | CASSLSGGANNEQFF | TGTGCCAGCAGTTTGTCCGGGGGGGCCAACAATGAGCAGTTCTTC
TRBJ1-2 | 16 | TRBV5-4 | NA | TRBD1 | CASRHPGQASFYGYTF | TGTGCCAGCAGACATCCGGGACAGGCCTCTTTTTATGGCTACACCTTC
TRBJ1-4 | 15 | TRBV2 | NA | NA | CASSPTRAASEKLFF | TGTGCCAGCAGCCCAACGAGGGCGGCGAGCGAAAAACTGTTTTTT
TRBJ1-4 | 14 | TRBV27 | NA | NA | CASRPGALNEKLFF | TGTGCCAGCAGACCAGGGGCTCTTAATGAAAAACTGTTTTTT
TRBJ2-1 | 11 | TRBV12-3/TRBV12-4 | NA | NA | CASSLLDEQFF | TGTGCCAGCAGTTTGCTAGATGAGCAGTTCTTC
TRBJ1-2 | 14 | TRBV30 | NA | NA | CAWSVGRGGYGYTF | TGTGCCTGGAGTGTAGGGCGGGGAGGCTATGGCTACACCTTC
TRBJ2-1 | 16 | TRBV6-1 | once | TRBD2 | CASSEASGSSYNEQFF | TGTGCCAGCAGTGAAGCTAGCGGGAGCTCCTACAATGAGCAGTTCTTC
TRBJ2-5 | 16 | TRBV24-1 | NA | NA | CATSDPDRDSQETQYF | TGTGCCACCAGTGATCCGGACCGGGACTCACAAGAGACCCAGTACTTC
TRBJ2-3 | 12 | TRBV3-1/TRBV3-2 | NA | NA | CASSRGTDTQYF | TGTGCCAGCAGCCGAGGAACAGATACGCAGTATTTT
TRBJ2-7 | 15 | TRBV7-2 | NA | TRBD1 | CASSLAPDRVSEQYF | TGTGCCAGCAGCTTAGCGCCAGACAGGGTGAGCGAGCAGTACTTC
TRBJ2-1 | 11 | TRBV30 | few | TRBD2 | CAWSVAGGLIF | TGTGCCTGGAGTGTAGCGGGAGGGCTAATCTTC